The 20 T cell receptor beta chains given below trace back to one sample, sequenced in a study of blood T cell repertoires in COVID-19. TCRdb's table, derived via immunoSEQ multiplex PCR, lists solely in-frame clones and lacks some. The repertoire holds more than 350,000 clones, with more than 75% as singletons. Source material: PBMCs or T cells enriched from blood (not recorded which). The receptors come from a woman between 50 and 59 years old who had recovered from COVID-19.

This chain connects TRBV19 to TRBJ2-3; 11 bases are shared with TRBD2. Germline values: CDR1 LNHDA, CDR2 SQIVND (reference sequence). V lost 8 bases and J lost 0; bases outside the gene matches: 1. The CDR3 runs to 14 residues. For the CDR3, the DNA is TGTGCCAGTCGACTAGCGGGGAGCACAGATACGCAGTATTTT. Its translation is CASRLAGSTDTQYF.

This rearrangement joins TRBV5-6 to TRBJ2-7; possibly TRBD1 for D (7 bases). V was pared by 5 bases and J by 6 bases, with 21 bases between. The CDR3 is 15 amino acids. Per germline, CDR1 SGHDT and CDR2 YYEEEE. CDR3 DNA: TGTGCCAGCAGTTCCTGGTCAGGGGGGTCCCTCGAGCAGTACTTC. Protein: CASSSWSGGSLEQYF.

This clone was recorded a few times. The chain is built from TRBV28 and TRBJ1-3; D perhaps matches TRBD1 (6 bases). CDR3 size: 18 residues. The germline CDR1 and CDR2 sequences are MDHEN and SYDVKM. Trimming removed 4 bases at V and 0 bases at J, with 19 bases between. The CDR3 coding sequence is TGTGCCAGCAGTTGGGATATGGTACAGGGTGGCTCTGGAAACACCATATATTTT. This codes for CASSWDMVQGGSGNTIYF.

The J gene is TRBJ1-6, the V gene TRBV9; TRBD1 is a possible D gene (5 bases). In germline, CDR1 is SGDLS, CDR2 YYNGEE. This CDR3 spans 13 amino acids. Trimming left V 3 bases short and J 7 bases short, with 8 bases between. The CDR3 DNA follows: TGTGCCAGCAGCGCATCAGGGAATTCACCCCTCCACTTT. Translating gives CASSASGNSPLHF.

The chain has TRBV21-1 and TRBJ1-1; TRBD1 was called by the table and not checked on the DNA. TRBV21-1 is a pseudogene segment. The CDR3 consists of 17 residues. The CDR3 sequence: CASSKDAPPPGQQEAFF. CDR3 nucleotides: TGTGCCAGCAGCAAAGATGCCCCTCCTCCGGGACAGCAAGAAGCTTTCTTT.

The chain carries TRBV7-2 and TRBJ1-2; 12 nucleotides agree with TRBD1. Germline V gene lookup returns CDR1 SGHTA and CDR2 FQGNSA. With V trimmed by 5 bases and J by 4 bases, 5 bases remained unmatched. The CDR3 contains 15 residues. CDR3 residues: CASSPGQGAFYGYTF. Here the CDR3 DNA reads TGTGCCAGCAGCCCGGGACAGGGGGCATTCTATGGCTACACCTTC.

The rearrangement uses TRBV20-1 and TRBJ2-3, with 7 bases lining up with TRBD2. The CDR3 contains 15 residues. The trim removed 3 bases at V and 0 bases at J, leaving 6 bases unmatched. Per germline, CDR1 DFQATT and CDR2 SNEGSKA (reference sequence). CDR3 loop: CSASRLAASTDTQYF. The CDR3 region has the DNA TGCAGTGCTAGTAGGCTAGCGGCGAGCACAGATACGCAGTATTTT.

The chain uses TRBV3-1 (or the pseudogene TRBV3-2) and TRBJ1-2; TRBD1 matches at 8 bases. V lost 2 bases to trimming and J lost 6 bases; unmatched junction nucleotides: 8. This CDR3 is built from 15 residues. CDR1 LGHDT and CDR2 YNNKEL come from the germline V gene (reference sequence). CDR3 coding DNA: TGTGCCAGCAGCCAACTTGGACAGGGCAGTAATGGCTACACCTTC. The encoded protein is CASSQLGQGSNGYTF.

The rearrangement uses TRBV6-2 or TRBV6-3 and TRBJ1-5; D gene unclear. Germline V gives CDR1 MNHEY, CDR2 SVGEGT. Trimming removed 4 bases at V and 4 bases at J, with 8 bases between. CDR3 size: 13 residues. CDR3 sequence: CASSFWANQPQHF. CDR3 in DNA: TGTGCCAGCAGTTTTTGGGCAAATCAGCCCCAGCATTTT.

Only one count was recorded for this clone. This chain uses TRBV7-2 with TRBJ1-4, with D unclear. The ends were cut back, 6 bases at V and 10 bases at J, with 18 bases in the middle. The CDR3 loop spans 14 amino acids. Germline CDR1 SGHTA, CDR2 FQGNSA. CDR3 sequence (DNA): TGTGCCAGCAGGGCCGGCCCTGACGAGGGAAAACTGTTTTTT. Encoded protein: CASRAGPDEGKLFF.

V usage is TRBV2 and J usage is TRBJ2-3; the D gene is possibly TRBD2 (6 bases). Germline CDR1 reads SNHLY; CDR2 reads FYNNEI. V was trimmed by 0 bases and J by 5 bases, leaving 18 bases between them. CDR3 size: 17 residues. CDR3 coding DNA: TGTGCCAGCAGTGAAGCGGCTTACGGGGGTCAGGGAGATACGCAGTATTTT. Translated: CASSEAAYGGQGDTQYF.

CDR3 coding DNA: TGTGCCAGCAGACGACAGGGCCTCTCTGGAAACACCATATATTTT. As protein: CASRRQGLSGNTIYF. This chain joins TRBV5-5 and TRBJ1-3, with 7 bases that match TRBD1. The V gene's germline CDR1 is SGHKS and CDR2 YYEKEE (reference sequence). The CDR3 has 15 amino acids. Germline trimming cut 5 bases from V and 0 bases from J; bases unmatched to any gene: 5.

The V and J genes are TRBV6-1 and TRBJ1-1, with D perhaps TRBD1 (6 bases). The V gene's germline CDR1 is MNHNS and CDR2 SASEGT. Trimming cost V 2 bases and J 1 base, with 8 bases left between them. The CDR3 has 14 amino acids. The CDR3 reads CASSEKGQNTEAFF. The CDR3 DNA is TGTGCCAGCAGTGAAAAGGGACAGAACACTGAAGCTTTCTTT.

This CDR3 reads CASANPLGGTEAFF. The DNA of the CDR3 is TGTGCCAGCGCAAATCCCCTAGGGGGAACTGAAGCTTTCTTT. The genes are TRBV18 and TRBJ1-1; D possibly corresponds to TRBD1 (6 bases). The germline V and J ends were trimmed by 8 bases and 5 bases, with 18 bases remaining between them. The germline V gene has CDR1 KGHSH and CDR2 LQKENI. The CDR3 has 14 amino acids. The whole variable domain, filled in from reference TRBV18 and TRBJ1-1, reads NAGVMQNPRHLVRRRGQEARLRCSPMKGHSHVYWYRQLPEEGLKFMVYLQKENIIDESGMPKERFSAEFPKEGPSILRIQQVVRGDSAAYFCASANPLGGTEAFFGQGTRLTVV.

J is TRBJ2-2 and V is TRBV7-2; 7 bases are a match to TRBD1. V shed 5 bases, J shed 8 bases, and the junction held 5 bases outside the gene matches. CDR1 and CDR2 from the germline V gene are SGHTA and FQGNSA. The CDR3 is 13 residues long. Written as DNA, the CDR3 is TGTGCCAGCAGCCAAGGGGGCTGGGGGGAGCTGTTTTTT. Amino acid sequence: CASSQGGWGELFF. Full variable domain (rest looked up from reference TRBV7-2 and TRBJ2-2): GAGVSQSPSNKVTEKGKDVELRCDPISGHTALYWYRQSLGQGLEFLIYFQGNSAPDKSGLPSDRFSAERTGGSVSTLTIQRTQQEDSAVYLCASSQGGWGELFFGEGSRLTVL.

This clone was counted a single time. The chain links TRBV5-1 to TRBJ2-1; D might be TRBD2 (6 bases). V lost 7 bases and J lost 9, with 23 bases in between. The germline CDR1 and CDR2 sequences are SGHRS and YFSETQ. The CDR3 is 15 residues long. The CDR3 protein is CASSTTGLSIVEQFF. DNA of the CDR3: TGCGCCAGCTCAACAACGGGACTCAGCATCGTTGAGCAGTTCTTC.

CDR3 sequence reads: CASSLATGLGYGYTF. The CDR3 DNA is TGTGCCAGCAGTTTGGCGACAGGGCTAGGCTATGGCTACACCTTC. The chain has TRBV27 and TRBJ1-2; 7 bases agree with TRBD1. Per the germline V gene, CDR1 is MNHEY and CDR2 is SMNVEV (reference sequence). Trimming took 3 bases from V and 4 from J; bases not matched to a gene: 8. The CDR3 is made up of 15 amino acids.

The chain recombines TRBV2 with TRBJ1-3; no definite D call. Germline V gene data show CDR1 as SNHLY and CDR2 as FYNNEI. Trimming left V 8 bases short and J 6 bases short, with 23 bases between. The length of the CDR3 is 16 residues. Here the CDR3 DNA reads TGTGCCAGCCCCCCCGGGGAAGGTTTTAATGCAAACACCATATATTTT. Amino acid sequence: CASPPGEGFNANTIYF.

The chain recombines TRBV6-5 with TRBJ1-1, with D uncertain. This CDR3 is built from 14 residues. Trimming took off 7 bases at V and 1 base at J, with 13 bases between the two ends. The germline V gene encodes CDR1 MNHEY and CDR2 SVGAGI. In nucleotides, the CDR3 is TGTGCCAGCACCCGAGGTGGCCCGAACACTGAAGCTTTCTTT. It is translated as CASTRGGPNTEAFF.

The rearrangement joins TRBV5-6 to TRBJ1-2; maybe TRBD1 (6 bases). The CDR3 is made up of 17 amino acids. Germline CDR1 reads SGHDT; CDR2 reads YYEEEE. V was clipped by 3 bases and J by 1 base, with 19 bases between them. CDR3 DNA sequence: TGTGCCAGCAGCTATTCCCCCGGACAGACTTTTAACTATGGCTACACCTTC. Its translation is CASSYSPGQTFNYGYTF.